This entry features one T cell receptor (beta chain) sequence. Time point in this sample: healthy volunteer bleed at 2 weeks. It was from unfractionated whole blood that total RNA was extracted. This entry comes from a study of human T cells and chemical hapten exposure. Trimming shortened V by 6 bases and J by 0 bases, and 8 bases separated the two germline ends. Germline CDR1 reads MNHEY; CDR2 reads SVGAGI. The CDR3 has 13 residues. In the original workflow: Samples had a median of approximately 89,000 TCRs, ranging about 20,000 to 690,600. TCRdb analysed the RACE reads with MiXCR anew, one entry per CDR3 protein. These V and J calls are TCRdb output, not the study's own analysis. The sample contains about 47,000 distinct CDR3 sequences, about 4.5% of which appear only once.

Source material: whole blood. The receptor was derived from a human donor in good health. Some clones in this sample may be carry-over from other donors' samples. The chain joins TRBV6-5 to TRBJ1-1; no clear D gene. The CDR3, as DNA: TGTGCCAGCAGGGCCATCCTGAACACTGAAGCTTTCTTT. Amino acids: CASRAILNTEAFF.